This T cell receptor (beta chain) was captured by sequencing in a study of blood T cell repertoires in COVID-19. Per the germline V gene, CDR1 is SGHNT and CDR2 is YYREEE (reference sequence). This CDR3 has 14 amino acids. The V and J ends lost 5 bases and 2 bases, in that order; junction bases with no gene match: 3. This clone is a singleton in its sample. Sequencing was performed with immunoSEQ multiplex PCR; in TCRdb, only in-frame clones are kept and a portion is missing. The sample lists 250,000 to 300,000 clones, 84% occurring once. The origin of this receptor is a man aged 25 to 40 with acute COVID-19. V and J are TRBV5-4 and TRBJ2-1, with 8 bases lining up with TRBD1. Sequencing was performed on PBMCs or T cells enriched from blood (not recorded which). The CDR3 bases are TGTGCCAGCAGTCGGACAGGGACCTACAATGAGCAGTTCTTC. Translation gives CASSRTGTYNEQFF.